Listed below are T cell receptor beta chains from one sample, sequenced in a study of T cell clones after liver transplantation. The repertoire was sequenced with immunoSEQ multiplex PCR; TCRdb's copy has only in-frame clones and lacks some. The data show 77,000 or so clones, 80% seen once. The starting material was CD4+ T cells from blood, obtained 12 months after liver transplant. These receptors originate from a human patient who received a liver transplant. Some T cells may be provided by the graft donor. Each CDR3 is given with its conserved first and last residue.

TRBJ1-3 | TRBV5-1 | CASSFGQGSGNTIYF
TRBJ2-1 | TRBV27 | CASSPWAGGNNEQFF
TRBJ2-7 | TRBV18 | CASSPRTGGDEQYF
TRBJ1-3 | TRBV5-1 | CASSLGGGHSGNTIYF
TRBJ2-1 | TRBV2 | CASKATSSYNEQFF
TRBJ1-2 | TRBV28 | CASSLQGSANYGYTF
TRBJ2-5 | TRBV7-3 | CASSPPLAGGNGEETQYF
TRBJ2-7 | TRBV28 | CASSLWGFTYEQYF
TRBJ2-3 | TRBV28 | CASSPPPHGILAVNTQYF
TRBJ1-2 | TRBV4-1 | CASSHDKGRVKFRGYTF
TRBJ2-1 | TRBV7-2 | CASSLVLRPSYNEQFF